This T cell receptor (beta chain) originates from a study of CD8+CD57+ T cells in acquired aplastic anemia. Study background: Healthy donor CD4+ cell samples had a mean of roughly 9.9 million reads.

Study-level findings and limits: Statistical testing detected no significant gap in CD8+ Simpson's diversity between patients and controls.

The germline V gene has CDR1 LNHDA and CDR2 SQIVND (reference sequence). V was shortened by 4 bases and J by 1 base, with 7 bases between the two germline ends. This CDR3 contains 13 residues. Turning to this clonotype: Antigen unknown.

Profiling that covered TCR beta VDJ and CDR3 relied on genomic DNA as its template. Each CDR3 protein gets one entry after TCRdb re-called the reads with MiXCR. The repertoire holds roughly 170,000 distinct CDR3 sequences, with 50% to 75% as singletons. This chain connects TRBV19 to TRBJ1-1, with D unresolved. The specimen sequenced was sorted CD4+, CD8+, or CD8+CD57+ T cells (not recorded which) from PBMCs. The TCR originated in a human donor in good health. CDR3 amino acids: CASSTQRNTEAFF. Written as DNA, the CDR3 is TGTGCCAGTAGTACTCAGAGGAACACTGAAGCTTTCTTT.